The following is a T cell receptor (beta chain) sequence with its context. This sample is part of a study of T cell changes during pregnancy in multiple sclerosis. Sequencing was performed with immunoSEQ multiplex PCR; in TCRdb, only in-frame clones are kept and a portion is missing. The sample lists roughly 38,000 clones; around nine tenths were seen once. The CDR3 has 14 residues. With 7 bases clipped from V and 5 bases from J, the junction kept 7 bases outside the gene matches. Germline CDR1 MNHEY, CDR2 SVGAGI. This specimen consisted of CD4+ T cells from peripheral blood mononuclear cells, obtained before pregnancy. The source is a female donor with multiple sclerosis, enrolled in a pregnancy study. The chain employs TRBV6-5 and TRBJ2-2, with 7 nucleotides matching TRBD1. The CDR3, as DNA: TGTGCCAGCAAACTGACAGGGAAAACCGGGGAGCTGTTTTTT. This gives the protein CASKLTGKTGELFF.